The rows below give T cell receptor beta chains drawn from one sample of a study of T cells in Graves' hyperthyroidism and ophthalmopathy. Each CDR3 protein is one row after TCRdb ran MiXCR on the multiplex PCR reads. The sample has about 600,000 distinct CDR3 sequences; more than 13% are singletons. Sequences were obtained from blood. All receptors come from a woman aged 18-29 years with Graves' ophthalmopathy. The CDR3 runs from the conserved cysteine through the conserved F or W. The order of the fields is V gene, J gene, D gene, clone size, CDR3 DNA, CDR3 protein. D genes are given only for firm matches. Size is stated for part of the rows, as once, few or many counts, or as a class when the clone is expanded.

V: TRBV19; J: TRBJ1-1; D: TRBD1; size: many; DNA: TGTGCCAGTAGTACGGGGACAGCGATTAACACTGAAGCTTTCTTT; CDR3: CASSTGTAINTEAFF
V: TRBV12-3/TRBV12-4; J: TRBJ2-5; D: NA; size: many; DNA: TGTGCCAGCAGTTTAGAGGGCCGGGGGGAGACCCAGTACTTC; CDR3: CASSLEGRGETQYF
V: TRBV11-3; J: TRBJ2-1; D: TRBD2; size: NA; DNA: TGTGCCAGCAGCTTAAGACCGGGACTAGCCTACAATGAGCAGTTCTTC; CDR3: CASSLRPGLAYNEQFF
V: TRBV6-1; J: TRBJ1-5; D: NA; size: many; DNA: TGTGCCAGCAGCCGGGACAACTCCAATCAGCCCCAGCATTTT; CDR3: CASSRDNSNQPQHF
V: TRBV27; J: TRBJ2-2; D: NA; size: many; DNA: TGTGCCAGCTCGGGGGAGACGAACACCGGGGAGCTGTTTTTT; CDR3: CASSGETNTGELFF
V: TRBV30; J: TRBJ1-2; D: NA; size: many; DNA: TGTGCCTCGGAGCTAGGAGGGCTTGGCTACACCTTC; CDR3: CASELGGLGYTF
V: TRBV4-1; J: TRBJ2-1; D: NA; size: NA; DNA: TGCGCCAGCAGCCAAGAACCTCCGTTGGCTATGAACAATGAGCAGTTCTTC; CDR3: CASSQEPPLAMNNEQFF
V: TRBV20-1; J: TRBJ1-1; D: NA; size: few; DNA: TGCAGTGCTAGAGTGGGGCGCGACGGACAGAGGAACACTGAAGCTTTCTTT; CDR3: CSARVGRDGQRNTEAFF
V: TRBV11-2; J: TRBJ1-6; D: NA; size: few; DNA: TGTGCCAGCAGCTTAGGGGGACACCTCGGGAATTCACCCCTCCACTTT; CDR3: CASSLGGHLGNSPLHF
V: TRBV19; J: TRBJ2-1; D: TRBD2; size: NA; DNA: TGTGCCAGTAGTACCCACCTAGCGGGGGGATACAATGAGCAGTTCTTC; CDR3: CASSTHLAGGYNEQFF
V: TRBV6-2/TRBV6-3; J: TRBJ2-7; D: TRBD1; size: once; DNA: TGTGCCAGCAGTTACGCCCTTCCCCGGGACAGGCTTACCTACGAGCAGTACTTC; CDR3: CASSYALPRDRLTYEQYF
V: TRBV12-3/TRBV12-4; J: TRBJ2-3; D: TRBD1; size: many; DNA: TGTGCCAGCAGATCCGGGACAGGCCTAGATACGCAGTATTTT; CDR3: CASRSGTGLDTQYF
V: TRBV9; J: TRBJ2-5; D: NA; size: NA; DNA: TGTGCCAGCAGCGTCGGGGCTACCACGCAAGAGACCCAGTACTTC; CDR3: CASSVGATTQETQYF
V: TRBV2; J: TRBJ2-3; D: TRBD2; size: many; DNA: TGTGCCAGCAGTGACCTCGGCTCTTGGACTAGCGGACGCACAGATACGCAGTATTTT; CDR3: CASSDLGSWTSGRTDTQYF
V: TRBV28; J: TRBJ1-1; D: NA; size: many; DNA: TGTGCCAGCAGTTCCGGAAGCTTCATGAACACTGAAGCTTTCTTT; CDR3: CASSSGSFMNTEAFF
V: TRBV28; J: TRBJ2-1; D: TRBD2; size: many; DNA: TGTGCCAGCAGTTTTAGGACTAGCGGGTTGTCTCCCAGCTCCTACAATGAGCAGTTCTTC; CDR3: CASSFRTSGLSPSSYNEQFF
V: TRBV5-1; J: TRBJ1-2; D: NA; size: NA; DNA: TGCGCCAGCAGCTTGGGTGGGAATCACTATGGCTACACCTTC; CDR3: CASSLGGNHYGYTF
V: TRBV2; J: TRBJ2-7; D: NA; size: many; DNA: TGTGCCAGCAGTGAAGGCCAGGATTACGAGCAGTACTTC; CDR3: CASSEGQDYEQYF
V: TRBV4-2; J: TRBJ2-3; D: TRBD2; size: NA; DNA: TGTGCCAGCAGCCAAGAGCCGGGACTAGCCCTAATCACAGATACGCAGTATTTT; CDR3: CASSQEPGLALITDTQYF
V: TRBV12-3/TRBV12-4; J: TRBJ2-3; D: TRBD2; size: many; DNA: TGTGCCAGCAGTTTACTAGCGGGAGGTTCTGACACAGATACGCAGTATTTT; CDR3: CASSLLAGGSDTDTQYF
V: TRBV28; J: TRBJ2-7; D: NA; size: many; DNA: TGTGCCAGCAGTGAGACGGATTACGAGCAGTACTTC; CDR3: CASSETDYEQYF